Given below is one T cell receptor beta chain in context. Its antigen is not known. CDR1 and CDR2 from the germline V gene are MNHNS and SASEGT. V lost 6 bases to trimming and J lost 10 bases, with 19 bases between them. The CDR3 extends over 15 amino acids. This entry belongs to a study of CD8 T cells in ankylosing spondylitis. Study results and limitations: Clones tied to disease were said to be significantly enriched in matched ankylosing spondylitis synovial fluid. What seemed typical of ankylosing spondylitis blood was a TCR beta motif built from several highly homologous variants.

TCRdb called the 5' RACE reads again in MiXCR, with one record for every CDR3 protein. The sample shows roughly 700,000 distinct CDR3 sequences, around 20% of them seen only once. This receptor was taken from a male donor with ankylosing spondylitis. J is TRBJ1-6 and V is TRBV6-1, with D possibly matching TRBD1 (6 bases). The sequencing input was blood, either unsorted or a sorted T cell fraction (not recorded which). As DNA, the CDR3 is TGTGCCAGCAGCACCGAGACAGGCTCGGGGTCACCCCTCCACTTT. Protein product: CASSTETGSGSPLHF.